Listed here are 11 T cell receptor beta chains from one sample, sequenced in a study of blood T cell repertoires in COVID-19. Assay: immunoSEQ multiplex PCR; the TCRdb copy retains only in-frame clones and omits some. The repertoire holds just under 55,000 clones, roughly 87% seen once, with 1.5% to 2% in the top ten. Sequencing input: peripheral blood. The receptors here all came from a woman aged 60 to 75 with acute or convalescent COVID-19.

The V gene is TRBV5-1, the J gene TRBJ2-1; D gene uncertain. The V gene's germline CDR1 is SGHRS and CDR2 YFSETQ. V was cut by 0 bases and J by 5 bases, with 12 bases left in between. The CDR3 contains 15 residues. The CDR3 loop reads CASSLGASGNNEQFF. The CDR3 nucleotides read TGCGCCAGCAGCTTGGGGGCGTCTGGAAACAATGAGCAGTTCTTC.

This sequence joins TRBV30 and TRBJ1-3; D remains unclear. This CDR3 spans 16 amino acids. CDR1 and CDR2 from the germline V gene are GTSNPN and SVGIG (reference sequence). V lost 3 bases and J lost 0, with 15 bases in between. CDR3 nucleotides: TGTGCCTGGAGCGCTAACCTATTGAACTCTGGAAACACCATATATTTT. As protein: CAWSANLLNSGNTIYF. Drawing the rest from reference TRBV30 and TRBJ1-3, the complete variable domain is SQTIHQWPATLVQPVGSPLSLECTVEGTSNPNLYWYRQAAGRGLQLLFYSVGIGQISSEVPQNLSASRPQDRQFILSSKKLLLSDSGFYLCAWSANLLNSGNTIYFGEGSWLTVV.

This clone was counted between two and nine times. The chain joins TRBV7-2 to TRBJ2-5; weak D call: TRBD2 (7 bases). The CDR3 totals 14 residues. V lost 5 bases, J lost 5 bases, and 15 bases lay in between. Per the germline V gene, CDR1 is SGHTA and CDR2 is FQGNSA. The CDR3 reads CASSEGGGSETQYF. Written as DNA, the CDR3 is TGTGCCAGCAGCGAAGGGGGGGGCTCTGAGACCCAGTACTTC.

The chain has TRBV9 and TRBJ1-3; D unclear. V dropped 3 bases and J dropped 0 bases, with 7 bases sitting between them. The germline CDR1 and CDR2 sequences are SGDLS and YYNGEE. The CDR3 spans 14 residues. Here the CDR3 reads CASSARGSGNTIYF. The CDR3 bases are TGTGCCAGCAGCGCCCGGGGCTCTGGAAACACCATATATTTT.

The J gene is TRBJ2-2, the V gene TRBV24-1; D is uncertain. Germline values: CDR1 KGHDR, CDR2 SFDVKD. V lost 3 bases and J 4 bases, leaving 11 bases between the germline ends. The CDR3 contains 15 residues. The CDR3 sequence: CATSDSRKITGELFF. CDR3 in DNA: TGTGCCACCAGTGATAGCCGAAAAATCACCGGGGAGCTGTTTTTT.

J is TRBJ1-1 and V is TRBV5-5; 10 bases are a match to TRBD1. The CDR3 is made up of 16 amino acids. Trimming took 4 bases from V and 3 from J; bases not matched to a gene: 9. From germline, CDR1 is SGHKS and CDR2 YYEKEE (reference sequence). CDR3 in amino acids: CASSPGQGVSDTEAFF. The DNA for the CDR3 is TGTGCCAGCAGCCCCGGACAGGGGGTCTCGGACACTGAAGCTTTCTTT.

This chain uses TRBV23-1 with TRBJ1-2; no clear D gene. TRBV23-1 is classed as an ORF, of uncertain function. V was pared by 4 bases and J by 6 bases, with 6 bases between. This CDR3 spans 11 amino acids. In nucleotides, the CDR3 is TGCGCCAGCAGTCGGCACCATGGCTACACCTTC. It yields the protein CASSRHHGYTF.

V gene TRBV4-1 combines with J gene TRBJ2-4, with D unclear. Germline V gives CDR1 MGHRA, CDR2 YSYEKL. The V end was cut by 0 bases, the J end by 6 bases, with 24 bases between. The length of the CDR3 is 19 residues. DNA for the CDR3: TGCGCCAGCAGCCAAGAGGCCCCCTTCGGTAGCTCACATAGAAACATTCAGTACTTC. Its translation is CASSQEAPFGSSHRNIQYF.

The DNA for the CDR3 is TGTGCCTGGAGTCGACAGGTCACCAACTATGGCTACACCTTC. Translated: CAWSRQVTNYGYTF. The chain links TRBV30 to TRBJ1-2, with D possibly matching TRBD1 (6 bases). Per germline, CDR1 GTSNPN and CDR2 SVGIG (reference sequence). This CDR3 is 14 amino acids long. V shed 2 bases and J shed 2 bases, with 12 bases lying between them.

J is TRBJ2-7 and V is TRBV28; D remains ambiguous. The CDR3 is 13 amino acids. V was clipped by 6 bases and J by 2 bases, with 11 bases between them. Germline-derived CDR1 and CDR2 are MDHEN and SYDVKM. CDR3 residues: CASSQRPTYEQYF. The CDR3, as DNA: TGTGCCAGCAGCCAGAGGCCAACCTACGAGCAGTACTTC. Combining the CDR3 with reference TRBV28 and TRBJ2-7 gives the whole variable domain DVKVTQSSRYLVKRTGEKVFLECVQDMDHENMFWYRQDPGLGLRLIYFSYDVKMKEKGDIPEGYSVSREKKERFSLILESASTNQTSMYLCASSQRPTYEQYFGPGTRLTVT.

The chain is built from TRBV18 and TRBJ1-2; 9 bases map to TRBD1. The V and J ends lost 4 bases and 3 bases, in that order; junction bases with no gene match: 0. Germline-derived CDR1 and CDR2 are KGHSH and LQKENI. The CDR3 totals 13 residues. CDR3 amino acids: CASSRTGDYGYTF. The CDR3 bases are TGTGCCAGCTCACGGACAGGGGACTATGGCTACACCTTC.